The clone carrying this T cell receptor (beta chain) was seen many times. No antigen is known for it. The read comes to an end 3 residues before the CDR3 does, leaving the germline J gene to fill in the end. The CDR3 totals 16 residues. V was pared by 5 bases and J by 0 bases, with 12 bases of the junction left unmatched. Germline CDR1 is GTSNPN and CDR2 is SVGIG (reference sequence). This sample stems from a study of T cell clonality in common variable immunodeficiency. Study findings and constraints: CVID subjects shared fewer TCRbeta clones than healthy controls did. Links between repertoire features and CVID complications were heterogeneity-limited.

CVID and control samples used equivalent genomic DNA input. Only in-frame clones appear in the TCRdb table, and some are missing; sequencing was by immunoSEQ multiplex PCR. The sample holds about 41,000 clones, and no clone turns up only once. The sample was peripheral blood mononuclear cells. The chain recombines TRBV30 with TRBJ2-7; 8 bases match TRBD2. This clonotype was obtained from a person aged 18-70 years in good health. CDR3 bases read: TGTGCCTGGGCCCCTGGTAGCGGGGCCCACTCCTACGAG. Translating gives CAWAPGSGAHSYE. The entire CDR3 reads CAWAPGSGAHSYEQYF.